This T cell receptor beta chain was obtained from a study of control samples from healthy donors and cancer patients. Assay used: immunoSEQ multiplex PCR; TCRdb lists only in-frame clones, some missing. The sample has around 170,000 clones, around 90% seen once; the top ten hold around 1.5%. Germline V gene lookup returns CDR1 LNHNV and CDR2 YYDKDF (reference sequence). This CDR3 contains 13 residues. The V end was cut by 0 bases, the J end by 5 bases, with 6 bases between. Source material: blood. The receptor comes from a man aged 25 to 40 in good health. The V and J genes are TRBV15 and TRBJ2-3, with D unclear. In nucleotides, the CDR3 is TGTGCCACCAGCAGAGATCCGGGAGATACGCAGTATTTT. It specifies CATSRDPGDTQYF.